This T cell receptor beta chain appears in the sequencing data of a study of technical replicates of blood from four donors. This clone was observed once. Profiled with immunoSEQ multiplex PCR; TCRdb holds only in-frame clones, not every one. The sample comprises 60,000 or so clones, around nine tenths of which are singletons, and more than 4.5% rests with the top ten. The CDR3 totals 13 residues. CDR1 and CDR2 from the germline V gene are MNHEY and SMNVEV (reference sequence). With 2 bases removed from V and 7 bases from J, the gap between germline ends came to 11 bases. The sequence derives from a human donor in good health. Some clones in this sample may be carry-over from other donors' samples. The chain combines TRBV27 with TRBJ2-5; TRBD1 might be the D (5 bases). What was sequenced was PBMCs. The CDR3 bases are TGTGCCAGCAGTTTAAGGAACCAGGGGACCCAGTACTTC. Translation gives CASSLRNQGTQYF.